The clone carrying this T cell receptor (beta chain) was picked up many times. This record comes from a study of T cells of healthy individuals. The germline V gene has CDR1 SGHRS and CDR2 YFSETQ. Trimming shortened V by 0 bases and J by 7 bases, and 5 bases separated the two germline ends. The CDR3 is made up of 13 amino acids. TCRdb analysed the 5' RACE reads with MiXCR anew, one entry per CDR3 protein. The repertoire consists of approximately 58,000 distinct CDR3 sequences, with roughly 15% occurring once and the leading ten covering about 16%. The receptor comes from a human donor in good health. V gene TRBV5-1 combines with J gene TRBJ1-6; no clear D. The CDR3 DNA reads TGCGCCAGCAGCTTGGACAGAAATTCACCCCTCCACTTT. Translating gives CASSLDRNSPLHF.